Listed below are T cell receptor beta chains from one sample, sequenced in a study of cytomegalovirus exposure and HLA in healthy donors. TCRdb's table, derived via immunoSEQ multiplex PCR, lists solely in-frame clones and lacks some. The sample lists roughly 150,000 clones; around nine tenths were seen once. Sequencing was carried out using PBMCs. These TCRs come from a man between 18 and 35 years old in good health and CMV-seropositive. Each CDR3 is given with its conserved first and last residue. D genes are given only for firm matches. Where a row states a size, it is once, few, many or the class of an expanded clone; other rows omit it.

j_call,d_call,clone_size,v_call,cdr3_aa,cdr3_nt
TRBJ2-1,-,-,TRBV6-1,CASRGTGYNEQFF,TGTGCCAGCAGGGGCACAGGTTACAATGAGCAGTTCTTC
TRBJ1-4,TRBD1,-,TRBV7-2,CASSGDGQAREKLFF,TGTGCCAGCAGCGGAGATGGACAGGCTCGAGAAAAACTGTTTTTT
TRBJ2-3,-,-,TRBV6-1,CASRTSSTDTQYF,TGTGCCAGCAGGACATCTAGCACAGATACGCAGTATTTT
TRBJ1-2,-,-,TRBV28,CASSPRPSWEADGYTF,TGTGCCAGCAGTCCTCGCCCTAGCTGGGAGGCGGATGGCTACACCTTC
TRBJ2-7,TRBD2,-,TRBV11-2,CASTREGLAGVGEQYF,TGTGCCAGCACCCGAGAGGGCCTAGCGGGAGTGGGAGAGCAGTACTTC
TRBJ2-7,TRBD2,-,TRBV28,CASSTTSPVSYEQYF,TGTGCCAGCAGTACGACTAGCCCCGTCTCCTACGAGCAGTACTTC
TRBJ2-2,-,-,TRBV20-1,CSLMDTGELFF,TGCAGCCTAATGGACACCGGGGAGCTGTTTTTT
TRBJ2-7,TRBD1,-,TRBV5-4,CASSDRTGGSEQYF,TGTGCCAGCAGTGACAGGACAGGGGGAAGCGAGCAGTACTTC
TRBJ2-2,-,few,TRBV7-5,CARRNRVINTGELFF,TGTGCCAGAAGGAACAGGGTAATTAACACCGGGGAGCTGTTTTTT
TRBJ2-1,TRBD1,-,TRBV18,CASSPPGTRGTGGLGNEQFF,TGTGCCAGCTCACCACCGGGGACGAGGGGAACAGGGGGTCTGGGGAATGAGCAGTTCTTC
TRBJ2-5,-,-,TRBV13,CASSLQETQYF,TGTGCCAGCAGCCTACAAGAGACCCAGTACTTC
TRBJ2-1,TRBD2,-,TRBV5-1,CASSFLAGENEQFF,TGCGCCAGCAGCTTTCTAGCGGGAGAAAATGAGCAGTTCTTC
TRBJ2-1,TRBD2,-,TRBV4-1,CASSQGSLAGGPFSYNEQFF,TGCGCCAGCAGCCAAGGGTCACTAGCGGGAGGGCCCTTCTCCTACAATGAGCAGTTCTTC
TRBJ1-1,-,-,TRBV7-3,CASSSGGNTEAFF,TGTGCCAGCAGCTCCGGCGGAAACACTGAAGCTTTCTTT
TRBJ2-3,-,once,TRBV29-1,CSVDSGTDTQYF,TGCAGCGTAGACAGTGGGACAGATACGCAGTATTTT
TRBJ2-3,TRBD2,-,TRBV2,CASSWGTSGRLRTDTQYF,TGTGCCAGCAGTTGGGGGACTAGCGGGAGGCTCCGCACAGATACGCAGTATTTT
TRBJ2-7,TRBD2,-,TRBV10-3,CAIGLAGGYEQYF,TGTGCCATCGGACTAGCGGGAGGATACGAGCAGTACTTC
TRBJ2-3,-,-,TRBV7-3,CASSFSGSTDTQYF,TGTGCCAGCAGCTTTAGCGGCAGCACAGATACGCAGTATTTT
TRBJ2-7,-,-,TRBV11-3,CASGNRVSYEQYF,TGTGCCAGCGGGAACAGGGTCTCCTACGAGCAGTACTTC
TRBJ2-2,-,-,TRBV2,CASSEVSGGELFF,TGTGCCAGCAGTGAAGTTTCAGGCGGGGAGCTGTTTTTT
TRBJ1-2,-,-,TRBV7-9,CASSSERLTGNYGYTF,TGTGCCAGCAGCTCAGAACGTTTGACAGGAAACTATGGCTACACCTTC
TRBJ2-7,-,-,TRBV20-1,CSARDSGEQYF,TGCAGTGCTAGAGATTCCGGGGAGCAGTACTTC
TRBJ2-5,-,-,TRBV13,CASSIRSSQETQYF,TGTGCCAGCAGCATTAGAAGTAGTCAAGAGACCCAGTACTTC
TRBJ1-4,TRBD1,-,TRBV5-4,CASSLQGATNEKLFF,TGTGCCAGCAGCTTACAGGGGGCTACTAATGAAAAACTGTTTTTT
TRBJ1-2,-,-,TRBV6-6,CASSASSREGGYGYTF,TGTGCCAGCAGTGCGTCCTCGCGTGAGGGCGGCTATGGCTACACCTTC
TRBJ2-3,-,-,TRBV6-1,CASSEGGTGPTQYF,TGTGCCAGCAGTGAAGGGGGCACTGGCCCGACGCAGTATTTT
TRBJ2-1,TRBD2,-,TRBV2,CASSLSGTPQNEQFF,TGTGCCAGCAGCCTCAGCGGGACCCCGCAAAATGAGCAGTTCTTC
TRBJ2-3,-,-,TRBV5-1,CASSLETGTNTQYF,TGCGCCAGCAGCTTGGAAACAGGGACAAATACGCAGTATTTT
TRBJ1-1,TRBD1,-,TRBV11-2,CASSLGARGITEAFF,TGTGCCAGCAGCTTAGGGGCCAGGGGGATCACTGAAGCTTTCTTT
TRBJ2-1,-,-,TRBV7-9,CASSSTHLGSSYNEQFF,TGTGCCAGCAGCTCGACCCATCTGGGGAGCTCCTACAATGAGCAGTTCTTC
TRBJ2-5,-,once,TRBV28,CASSLRDTKTQYF,TGTGCCAGCAGTTTACGGGATACGAAGACCCAGTACTTC
TRBJ2-3,TRBD2,-,TRBV6-5,CASSSKTSGTDTQYF,TGTGCCAGCAGTTCGAAGACTAGCGGCACAGATACGCAGTATTTT
TRBJ1-5,-,-,TRBV12-2,CASRPDRDNQPQHF,TGTGCAAGTCGACCCGACAGGGACAATCAGCCCCAGCATTTT
TRBJ1-2,-,-,TRBV7-2,CASSPAAGQSFGYTF,TGTGCCAGCAGCCCTGCCGCCGGACAGAGTTTTGGCTACACCTTC
TRBJ2-2,TRBD1,-,TRBV25-1,CASRKRAGTANTGELFF,TGTGCCAGCAGAAAAAGGGCCGGGACAGCAAACACCGGGGAGCTGTTTTTT
TRBJ2-7,-,-,TRBV6-6,CASTPQEAYEQYF,TGTGCCAGCACCCCCCAGGAAGCCTACGAGCAGTACTTC
TRBJ2-1,TRBD2,-,TRBV15,CATSRPSGRVNEQFF,TGTGCCACCAGCAGACCCAGCGGGAGGGTAAATGAGCAGTTCTTC
TRBJ2-1,TRBD2,many,TRBV6-1,CASSELAGGYNEQFF,TGTGCCAGCAGTGAACTAGCGGGAGGGTACAATGAGCAGTTCTTC
TRBJ2-7,-,-,TRBV6-1,CASSGLAAGVYEQYF,TGTGCCAGCAGTGGTCTTGCGGCAGGGGTCTACGAGCAGTACTTC
TRBJ2-1,TRBD2,-,TRBV7-6,CASSLSASGSNEQFF,TGTGCCAGCAGCTTGTCAGCTAGCGGGAGCAATGAGCAGTTCTTC
TRBJ2-7,-,-,TRBV27,CASSLSLSGNSREQYF,TGTGCCAGCAGTTTATCCCTTTCAGGGAACTCTAGGGAGCAGTACTTC
TRBJ2-7,TRBD2,-,TRBV15,CATSRRVAGLSYEQYF,TGTGCCACCAGCCGAAGGGTAGCGGGGCTCTCCTACGAGCAGTACTTC
TRBJ2-7,TRBD2,-,TRBV19,CASSILSGSYEQYF,TGTGCCAGTAGTATTTTGAGCGGGAGCTACGAGCAGTACTTC
TRBJ2-5,-,-,TRBV19,CASSIGQGSETQYF,TGTGCCAGTAGTATAGGCCAGGGTTCAGAGACCCAGTACTTC
TRBJ2-3,TRBD2,-,TRBV2,CASGRADTQYF,TGTGCCAGCGGGAGGGCCGATACGCAGTATTTT